What follows is one TCR beta chain and its context. The data were taken from a study of molecular identifiers for immune sequencing clone quantification. TCRdb used MiXCR to reprocess the PCR reads, holding one entry per CDR3 protein. The sample includes hundreds of thousands of distinct CDR3 sequences, about 25% of them seen just once. V was shortened by 4 bases and J by 4 bases, with 10 bases between the two germline ends. CDR3 length: 13 amino acids. Germline loops: CDR1 LNHDA, CDR2 SQIVND (reference sequence). Sequenced material: naive CD8+ T cells from blood, with Jurkat cell RNA spiked in. The subset denotes: FACS-sorted CD8+CD4-CCR7+CD45RA+ naive T cells. The TCR originated in a human donor in good health. Some libraries in this study had Jurkat cell RNA spiked in. This chain joins TRBV19 and TRBJ1-2; weak D call: TRBD1 (5 bases). In DNA, the CDR3 is TGTGCCAGTAGTAAATACGGGGGCTATGGCTACACCTTC. Protein: CASSKYGGYGYTF.